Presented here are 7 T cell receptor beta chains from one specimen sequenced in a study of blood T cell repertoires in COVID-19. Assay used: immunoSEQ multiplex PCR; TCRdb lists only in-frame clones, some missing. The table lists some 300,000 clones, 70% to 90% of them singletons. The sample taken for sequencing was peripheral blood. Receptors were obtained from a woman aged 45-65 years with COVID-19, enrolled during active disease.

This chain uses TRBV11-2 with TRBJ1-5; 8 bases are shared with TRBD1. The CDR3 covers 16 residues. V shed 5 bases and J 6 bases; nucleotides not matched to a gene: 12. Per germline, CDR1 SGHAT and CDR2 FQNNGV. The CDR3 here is CASSPRGQGARQPQHF. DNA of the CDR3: TGTGCCAGCAGCCCCAGGGGGCAGGGGGCCCGTCAGCCCCAGCATTTT.

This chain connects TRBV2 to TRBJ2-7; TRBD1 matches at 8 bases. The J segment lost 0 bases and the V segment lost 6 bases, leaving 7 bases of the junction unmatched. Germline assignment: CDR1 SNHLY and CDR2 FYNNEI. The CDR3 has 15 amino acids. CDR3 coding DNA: TGTGCCAGCAGCGCAACAGGGGGAGTCTCCTACGAGCAGTACTTC. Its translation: CASSATGGVSYEQYF.

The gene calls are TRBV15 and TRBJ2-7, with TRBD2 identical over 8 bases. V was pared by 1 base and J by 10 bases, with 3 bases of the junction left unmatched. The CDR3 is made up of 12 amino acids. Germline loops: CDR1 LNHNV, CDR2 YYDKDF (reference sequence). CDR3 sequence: CATSRAAGVQYF. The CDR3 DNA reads TGTGCCACCAGCAGAGCAGCGGGAGTACAGTACTTC.

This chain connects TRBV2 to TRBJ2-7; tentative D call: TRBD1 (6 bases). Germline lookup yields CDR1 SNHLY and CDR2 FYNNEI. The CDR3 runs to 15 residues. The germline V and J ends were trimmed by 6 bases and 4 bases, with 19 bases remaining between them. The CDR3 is CASSPRGTMVYEQYF. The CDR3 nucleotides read TGTGCCAGCAGCCCTAGGGGGACAATGGTTTACGAGCAGTACTTC.

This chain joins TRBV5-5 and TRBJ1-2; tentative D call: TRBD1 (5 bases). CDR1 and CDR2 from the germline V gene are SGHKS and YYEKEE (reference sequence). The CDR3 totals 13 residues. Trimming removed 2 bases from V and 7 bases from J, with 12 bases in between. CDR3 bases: TGTGCCAGCAGCTTCCAGGGCGAAGGTGGCTACACCTTC. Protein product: CASSFQGEGGYTF.

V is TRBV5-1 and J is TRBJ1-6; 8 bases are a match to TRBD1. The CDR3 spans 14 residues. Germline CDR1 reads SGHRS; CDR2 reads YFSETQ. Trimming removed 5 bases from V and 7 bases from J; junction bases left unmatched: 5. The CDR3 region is CASRDDRGNSPLHF. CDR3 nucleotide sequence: TGCGCCAGCAGGGACGACAGGGGAAATTCACCCCTCCACTTT.

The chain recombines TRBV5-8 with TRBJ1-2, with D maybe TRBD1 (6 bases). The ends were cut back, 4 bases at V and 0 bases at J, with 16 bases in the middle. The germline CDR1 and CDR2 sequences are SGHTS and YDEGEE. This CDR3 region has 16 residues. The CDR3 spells CASSLSGGPPNYGYTF. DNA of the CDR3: TGTGCCAGCAGCCTCTCGGGGGGGCCACCTAACTATGGCTACACCTTC. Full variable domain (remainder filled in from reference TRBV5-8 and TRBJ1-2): EAGVTQSPTHLIKTRGQQATLRCSPISGHTSVYWYQQALGLGLQFLLWYDEGEERNRGNFPPRFSGRQFPNYSSELNVNALELEDSALYLCASSLSGGPPNYGYTFGSGTRLTVV.